This passage covers 8 T cell receptor beta chains from one sample sequenced in a study of T cell repertoires in cytomegalovirus infection. These receptors' antigens are unknown. TCRdb passed the reads through MiXCR, listing each CDR3 protein once. In the table there are some 940,000 distinct CDR3 sequences, approximately 31% of which are singletons. Sequencing used cultured CD8+ T cells from PBMCs, obtained from culture after CMV antigen stimulation. The receptors were sampled from a human donor in good health (CMV status not recorded). Some clones in this sample may be carry-over from other donors' samples.

The chain employs TRBV9 and TRBJ2-3; no clear D gene. V dropped 0 bases and J dropped 0 bases, with 14 bases sitting between them. CDR1 and CDR2 (germline): SGDLS, YYNGEE. The CDR3 loop spans 17 amino acids. CDR3 sequence reads: CASSVGTNLFSTDTQYF. For the CDR3, the DNA is TGTGCCAGCAGCGTAGGCACAAACCTCTTTAGCACAGATACGCAGTATTTT. Together with reference TRBV9 and TRBJ2-3, the CDR3 gives the full variable domain: DSGVTQTPKHLITATGQRVTLRCSPRSGDLSVYWYQQSLDQGLQFLIQYYNGEERAKGNILERFSAQQFPDLHSELNLSSLELGDSALYFCASSVGTNLFSTDTQYFGPGTRLTVL.

The chain has TRBV10-1 and TRBJ2-1; 10 positions match TRBD1. The germline gives CDR1 WNHNN, CDR2 SYGVQD (reference sequence). CDR3 length equals 15 residues. The V gene end was trimmed by 2 bases and the J gene end by 7 bases; junction bases not matched to a gene: 5. The CDR3 nucleotides read TGCGCCAGCAGTGAGGGGACAGGGGTAGGGAATGAGCAGTTCTTC. This sequence encodes CASSEGTGVGNEQFF.

This clonotype has more than one count but fewer than ten. In DNA form, the CDR3 reads TGTGCCATCGCAGGGGGGGAGCTGTTTTTT. Translated: CAIAGGELFF. V and J are TRBV7-9 and TRBJ2-2, with D possibly matching TRBD1 (5 bases). This CDR3 spans 10 amino acids. From germline, CDR1 is SEHNR and CDR2 FQNEAQ (reference sequence). Trimming took off 10 bases at V and 8 bases at J, with 8 bases between the two ends.

The chain couples TRBV2 to TRBJ1-1; D may be TRBD1 (5 bases). The CDR3 consists of 14 residues. The germline gives CDR1 SNHLY, CDR2 FYNNEI. With 11 bases removed from V and 4 bases from J, the gap between germline ends came to 20 bases. In DNA, the CDR3 is TGTGCCGGGAAGTGGGGAGGGGAGGGCACTGAAGCTTTCTTT. Translation gives CAGKWGGEGTEAFF.

This clonotype was counted between two and nine times. The chain combines TRBV4-3 with TRBJ1-3; the D gene is possibly TRBD1 (5 bases). V dropped 4 bases and J dropped 0 bases, with 10 bases sitting between them. The germline V gene encodes CDR1 LGHNA and CDR2 YSLEER. The CDR3 is made up of 15 amino acids. CDR3 region: CASSPERGSGNTIYF. CDR3 bases: TGCGCCAGCAGCCCGGAAAGGGGCTCTGGAAACACCATATATTTT.

A few counts support this clonotype. J is TRBJ2-3 and V is TRBV12-3 or TRBV12-4; TRBD2 might be the D (6 bases). The V and J ends lost 6 bases and 2 bases respectively, with 18 bases between them. This CDR3 has 16 amino acids. The CDR3 region is CASSAGTGGFTDTQYF. As DNA, the CDR3 is TGTGCCAGCAGCGCAGGGACTGGGGGATTCACAGATACGCAGTATTTT.

The rearrangement uses TRBV20-1 and TRBJ1-5; D gene uncertain. CDR1 and CDR2 from the germline V gene are DFQATT and SNEGSKA (reference sequence). The CDR3 loop spans 14 amino acids. V lost 7 bases and J 4 bases, leaving 17 bases between the germline ends. Written as DNA, the CDR3 is TGCAGTGGAAAGAAGCGCCAGCGGAATCAGCCCCAGCATTTT. It translates to CSGKKRQRNQPQHF.

V is TRBV20-1 and J is TRBJ2-7, with unresolved D. Trimming stripped 3 bases from V and 4 bases from J, with 10 bases between. Germline-derived CDR1 and CDR2 are DFQATT and SNEGSKA (reference sequence). The CDR3 spans 12 residues. CDR3 residues: CSARYEAYEQYF. In nucleotides, the CDR3 is TGCAGTGCTAGGTACGAAGCATACGAGCAGTACTTC.